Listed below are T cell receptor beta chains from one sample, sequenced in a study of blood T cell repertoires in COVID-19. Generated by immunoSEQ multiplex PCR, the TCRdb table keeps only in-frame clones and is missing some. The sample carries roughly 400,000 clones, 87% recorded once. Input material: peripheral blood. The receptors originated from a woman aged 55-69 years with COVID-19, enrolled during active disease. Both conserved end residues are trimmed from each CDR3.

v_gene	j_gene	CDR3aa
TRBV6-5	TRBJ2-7	ASSYSDRGLEQY
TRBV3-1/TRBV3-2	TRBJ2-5	ASTLREGRKTQY
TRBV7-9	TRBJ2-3	ASSSGGAGTDTQY
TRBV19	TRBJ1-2	ASSRRGVGGYT
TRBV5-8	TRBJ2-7	ASSSQGAAVDEQY
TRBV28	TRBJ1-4	ASSFQGTANEKLF
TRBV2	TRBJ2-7	ASIRTGGRYEQY
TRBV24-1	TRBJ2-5	ATSGPETQY
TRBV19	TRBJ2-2	ASSIDQSGHTGELF
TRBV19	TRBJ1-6	ASSIVQNNSPLH
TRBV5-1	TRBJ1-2	ASSEINYGYT
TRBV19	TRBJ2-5	ASTPTGGRETQY
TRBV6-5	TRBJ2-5	ASSYAGQGGETQY
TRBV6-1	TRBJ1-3	ASSELDRLRDTIY